The 24 T cell receptor beta chains reported below all come from one sample, sequenced in a study of human T cells and chemical hapten exposure. Using its own MiXCR run on the 5' RACE reads, TCRdb lists one record per CDR3 protein. Of about 140,000 distinct CDR3 sequences in the sample, 4.1% were seen once. Total RNA came from unfractionated whole blood. The receptors shown here come from a female donor in good health.

This clonotype has a count of ten or more. The rearrangement uses TRBV20-1 and TRBJ1-6, with D maybe TRBD1 (6 bases). Per germline, CDR1 DFQATT and CDR2 SNEGSKA (reference sequence). V was clipped by 0 bases and J by 7 bases, with 10 bases between them. This CDR3 is 14 amino acids long. This CDR3 is CSARDRRGNSPLHF. The CDR3 region has the DNA TGCAGTGCTAGAGATCGCAGGGGCAATTCACCCCTCCACTTT.

This clonotype was recorded at least ten times. The chain is built from TRBV2 and TRBJ2-3; D uncertain. The CDR3 is 12 amino acids. From germline, CDR1 is SNHLY and CDR2 FYNNEI. The V end was cut by 4 bases, the J end by 4 bases, with 6 bases between. The CDR3 DNA is TGTGCCAGCAGTGCCTCAGCAGATACGCAGTATTTT. This gives the protein CASSASADTQYF.

This clonotype was seen a handful of times. The J gene is TRBJ2-2, the V gene TRBV5-1; 11 bases agree with TRBD2. Germline CDR1 and CDR2: SGHRS and YFSETQ. CDR3 length: 17 amino acids. V gave up 0 bases and J gave up 6 bases; unmatched junction bases: 7. The CDR3, as DNA: TGCGCCAGCAGCTTGGGGCAAGGGACTAGCGGATCCGGGGAGCTGTTTTTT. Its protein is CASSLGQGTSGSGELFF.

This clonotype was seen many times. The chain employs TRBV29-1 and TRBJ1-5; maybe TRBD1 (5 bases). Trimming shortened V by 4 bases and J by 9 bases, and 16 bases separated the two germline ends. CDR1 is SQVTM, CDR2 ANQGSEA, per germline. The CDR3 is 13 residues long. For the CDR3, the DNA is TGCAGCGTTGCCTATACAGGAGACCGGCCCCAGCATTTT. It is translated as CSVAYTGDRPQHF.

At least ten counts were recorded for this clonotype. The chain combines TRBV12-3 or TRBV12-4 with TRBJ1-5, with D perhaps matching TRBD1 (5 bases). The V gene lost 4 bases and the J gene lost 1 base, with 23 bases spanning the gap. The CDR3 extends over 19 amino acids. The CDR3 nucleotides are TGTGCCAGCAGTTGGATTCCCGGCAGGGCTCCAGGAAGCAATCAGCCCCAGCATTTT. The encoded protein is CASSWIPGRAPGSNQPQHF.

The V gene is TRBV20-1, the J gene TRBJ2-3; TRBD1 is a possible D gene (7 bases). Deletions cut 5 bases from V and 5 bases from J, with 17 bases between. The CDR3 is 14 residues long. Germline CDR1 reads DFQATT; CDR2 reads SNEGSKA (reference sequence). The DNA of the CDR3 is TGCAGTGCTGCTCAGGGGGGTCGTCGAGATACGCAGTATTTT. It encodes CSAAQGGRRDTQYF.

This clonotype was seen at least ten times. The chain carries TRBV12-3 or TRBV12-4 and TRBJ2-7, with D possibly matching TRBD1 (5 bases). V was trimmed by 5 bases and J by 6 bases, leaving 23 bases between them. The CDR3 has 16 residues. The CDR3 spells CASSTPPGRALSEQYF. The CDR3 DNA reads TGTGCCAGCAGTACCCCCCCCGGCAGGGCTCTCTCCGAGCAGTACTTC.

The table lists this clonotype with many counts. The J gene is TRBJ1-3, the V gene TRBV18; the match to TRBD1 covers 10 bases. This CDR3 contains 15 residues. Germline values: CDR1 KGHSH, CDR2 LQKENI. The trim removed 3 bases at V and 4 bases at J, leaving 3 bases unmatched. The CDR3 loop is CASSPGQGLGNTIYF. The CDR3, as DNA: TGTGCCAGCTCACCGGGACAGGGGCTCGGAAACACCATATATTTT.

This clonotype was detected ten times or more. This chain joins TRBV6-2 or TRBV6-3 and TRBJ2-5, with D perhaps TRBD2 (5 bases). The germline CDR1 and CDR2 sequences are MNHEY and SVGEGT. The CDR3 has 15 residues. Trimming stripped 3 bases from V and 3 bases from J, with 14 bases between. CDR3 DNA sequence: TGTGCCAGCAGTTATTCGTCCAGCGGAGAAGAGACCCAGTACTTC. It specifies CASSYSSSGEETQYF.

This rearrangement joins TRBV27 to TRBJ1-6; a possible D gene is TRBD1 (6 bases). Trimming shortened V by 4 bases and J by 7 bases, and 14 bases separated the two germline ends. The CDR3 totals 15 residues. Germline V gene sequence: CDR1 MNHEY, CDR2 SMNVEV (reference sequence). This chain's CDR3 is CASSWGRAGNSPLHF. CDR3 nucleotide sequence: TGTGCCAGCAGTTGGGGGCGGGCTGGCAATTCACCCCTCCACTTT.

In this sample, this clonotype turned up many times. This chain connects TRBV11-2 to TRBJ1-1; D is unclear. Germline-derived CDR1 and CDR2 are SGHAT and FQNNGV. This CDR3 has 11 amino acids. V lost 8 bases to trimming and J lost 7 bases, with 11 bases between them. CDR3 protein: CASGLRGEAFF. CDR3 bases: TGTGCCAGCGGGCTCCGGGGTGAAGCTTTCTTT.

This clonotype was seen ten or more times. The genes are TRBV20-1 and TRBJ1-2; the D gene is possibly TRBD1 (6 bases). CDR1 is DFQATT and CDR2 is SNEGSKA in the germline V gene (reference sequence). The CDR3 contains 12 residues. V was trimmed by 6 bases and J by 4 bases, leaving 12 bases between them. The chain's CDR3 is CSATGTLYGYTF. The CDR3, as DNA: TGCAGTGCCACAGGGACCCTCTATGGCTACACCTTC.

The sample holds many counts of this clonotype. V is TRBV7-2 and J is TRBJ1-3; D gene unclear. The CDR3 is 14 amino acids. Germline-derived CDR1 and CDR2 are SGHTA and FQGNSA. V lost 5 bases, J lost 0 bases, and 8 bases lay in between. CDR3 DNA: TGTGCCAGCAGCATTCAAGTCTCTGGAAACACCATATATTTT. Its protein product is CASSIQVSGNTIYF. The variable domain in full, with the rest retrieved from reference TRBV7-2 and TRBJ1-3, is GAGVSQSPSNKVTEKGKDVELRCDPISGHTALYWYRQSLGQGLEFLIYFQGNSAPDKSGLPSDRFSAERTGGSVSTLTIQRTQQEDSAVYLCASSIQVSGNTIYFGEGSWLTVV.

This clonotype showed up many times. The rearrangement links TRBV5-6 to TRBJ2-2; perhaps D is TRBD1 or TRBD2 (5 bases each). Germline CDR1 and CDR2: SGHDT and YYEEEE. The CDR3 sequence is 14 residues long. V shed 5 bases and J shed 6 bases, with 14 bases lying between them. The CDR3 region has the DNA TGTGCCAGCAGTCTTGGAACGGGGCCCGGGGAGCTGTTTTTT. Protein product: CASSLGTGPGELFF.

The chain carries TRBV20-1 and TRBJ1-2; 9 bases align to TRBD1. After removal of 0 bases from V and 7 bases from J, the junction contained 9 bases not matched to a gene. The CDR3 spans 15 residues. Per germline, CDR1 DFQATT and CDR2 SNEGSKA (reference sequence). The CDR3 region has the DNA TGCAGTGCTAGAGATCCGGACAGGGGATCATCTGGCTACACCTTC. Residues: CSARDPDRGSSGYTF.

This clonotype was seen many times. V and J are TRBV6-1 and TRBJ2-5; 8 bases align to TRBD1. V gave up 6 bases and J gave up 5 bases; unmatched junction bases: 8. Germline V gene data show CDR1 as MNHNS and CDR2 as SASEGT. The CDR3 runs 14 residues. This CDR3 is CASRRTGIMETQYF. The CDR3 nucleotides are TGTGCCAGCAGAAGGACAGGGATCATGGAGACCCAGTACTTC.

This clonotype has ten or more counts. J is TRBJ1-6 and V is TRBV28, with D tentatively TRBD1 (5 bases). The CDR3 has 16 residues. Germline V gives CDR1 MDHEN, CDR2 SYDVKM. V dropped 6 bases and J dropped 7 bases, with 19 bases sitting between them. CDR3 residues: CASRLLGTDYNSPLHF. CDR3 nucleotides: TGTGCCAGCAGGCTCCTCGGGACTGATTACAATTCACCCCTCCACTTT.

A note on this clonotype: This clone may be a read error of a much larger clone one base away. The rearrangement joins TRBV29-1 to TRBJ1-1; D gene unclear. This CDR3 has 12 amino acids. V lost 4 bases and J 4 bases, leaving 10 bases between the germline ends. Germline assignment: CDR1 SQVTM and CDR2 ANQGSEA. The CDR3 here is CSVGCWATEAFF. As DNA, the CDR3 is TGCAGCGTTGGCTGTTGGGCCACTGAAGCTTTCTTT.

This clonotype was seen many times. V usage is TRBV12-5 and J usage is TRBJ1-1; D is ambiguous. Between the trimmed V and J ends, which lost 7 bases and 9 bases, there was a span of 15 bases. The germline V gene encodes CDR1 LGHNT and CDR2 FRNRAP. CDR3 length equals 12 residues. This CDR3 is CASAKVGLQAFF. The CDR3 DNA reads as TGTGCTAGTGCTAAGGTAGGGCTCCAAGCTTTCTTT.

There are many counts of this clonotype. V is TRBV20-1 and J is TRBJ2-2; D unclear. V lost 3 bases and J lost 3, with 11 bases in between. The V gene's germline CDR1 is DFQATT and CDR2 SNEGSKA (reference sequence). The length of the CDR3 is 14 residues. The CDR3 protein is CSARTAQYTGELFF. For the CDR3, the DNA is TGCAGTGCTAGGACCGCACAGTACACCGGGGAGCTGTTTTTT.

This clonotype was counted many times. The chain is built from TRBV6-5 and TRBJ1-1; the D is unclear. Deletions cut 7 bases from V and 0 bases from J, with 3 bases between. Germline loops: CDR1 MNHEY, CDR2 SVGAGI. This CDR3 has 11 amino acids. This CDR3 is CASKLNTEAFF. The CDR3 DNA reads as TGTGCCAGCAAGTTGAACACTGAAGCTTTCTTT.

There are many counts of this clonotype. V and J are TRBV6-2 or TRBV6-3 and TRBJ1-5; 8 nucleotides line up with TRBD1. The germline gives CDR1 MNHEY, CDR2 SVGEGT. This CDR3 region has 21 residues. V shed 0 bases and J 6 bases; nucleotides not matched to a gene: 22. DNA of the CDR3: TGTGCCAGCAGTTACTCAACGACAGGGGACAGAATTCAGGCAAGTGGTCAGCCCCAGCATTTT. It specifies CASSYSTTGDRIQASGQPQHF.

In the case of this clonotype: A much bigger clone sits one base away, suggesting this may be a read error. This chain uses TRBV29-1 with TRBJ2-1, with 7 bases identical to TRBD1. Losses at the gene ends were 4 bases for V and 6 bases for J; bases not matched to a gene: 12. The CDR3 has 15 residues. Germline lookup yields CDR1 SQVTM and CDR2 ANQGSEA. CDR3 bases: TGCAGCGTTGCTGCAGGGGGAACCAGGAGCAATGAGCAGTTCTTC. This translates into CSVAAGGTRSNEQFF.

This clonotype has only a few counts. The rearrangement joins TRBV3-1 to TRBJ2-5, with 8 bases aligning to TRBD1. The germline CDR1 and CDR2 sequences are LGHDT and YNNKEL (reference sequence). Losses at the gene ends were 5 bases for V and 5 bases for J; bases not matched to a gene: 4. This CDR3 has 13 amino acids. The CDR3 sequence is CASSWTGTETQYF. CDR3 coding DNA: TGTGCCAGCAGCTGGACAGGGACGGAGACCCAGTACTTC.